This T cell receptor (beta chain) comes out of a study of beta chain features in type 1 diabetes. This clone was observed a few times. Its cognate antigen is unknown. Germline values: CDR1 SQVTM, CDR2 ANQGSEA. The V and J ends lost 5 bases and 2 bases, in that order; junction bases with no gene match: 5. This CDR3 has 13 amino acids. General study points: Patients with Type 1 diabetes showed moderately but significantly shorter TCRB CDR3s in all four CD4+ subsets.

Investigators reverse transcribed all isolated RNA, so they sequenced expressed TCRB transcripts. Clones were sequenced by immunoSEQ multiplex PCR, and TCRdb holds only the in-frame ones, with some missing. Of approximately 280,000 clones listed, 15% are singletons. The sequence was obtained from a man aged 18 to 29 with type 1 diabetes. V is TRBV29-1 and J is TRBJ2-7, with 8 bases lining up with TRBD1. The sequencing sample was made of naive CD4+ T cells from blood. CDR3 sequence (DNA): TGCAGCGTTTCCGGGACAGGAGCCTACGAGCAGTACTTC. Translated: CSVSGTGAYEQYF.